These 11 T cell receptor beta chains came from one sample sequenced in a study of regulatory T cells in long-lasting Graves disease. Stated time point: persistent/refractory GD, antithyroid drugs over 5 years with positive TRAb. Making the TCR library involved RNA that had been extracted from PBMCs. To make TCR beta libraries, researchers used iRepertoire HTBI primers and Arm-PCR of CDR3 regions. TCRdb processed the multiplex PCR reads anew with MiXCR; each CDR3 protein has one entry. The table has roughly 360,000 distinct CDR3 sequences, roughly 24% seen once; the top ten hold about 29%. Sequencing used peripheral blood mononuclear cells (PBMCs), obtained when the disease was refractory, from a patient treated with antithyroid drugs. The receptors were sampled from a woman between 40 and 55 years old with Graves disease.

About this clonotype: Being one base from a much bigger clone, this may be a read error. CDR3 amino acids: CASSPNSPYEKPFF. The CDR3 nucleotides are TGTGCCAGCAGTCCCAATAGTCCCTATGAAAAACCGTTTTTT. The chain couples TRBV28 to TRBJ1-4; no firm D call. CDR3 length: 14 amino acids. Germline V gene sequence: CDR1 MDHEN, CDR2 SYDVKM.

This clonotype was detected a few times. J is TRBJ1-1 and V is TRBV20-1, with 11 bases aligning to TRBD1. V dropped 5 bases and J dropped 4; count of bases not matched to a gene: 6. The CDR3 totals 14 residues. CDR1 is DFQATT and CDR2 is SNEGSKA in the germline V gene (reference sequence). CDR3 amino acids: CSAEGQGAPTEAFF. As DNA, the CDR3 is TGCAGTGCTGAAGGACAGGGGGCCCCCACTGAAGCTTTCTTT.

The sample holds a few counts of this clonotype. The chain carries TRBV3-1 and TRBJ2-5; 8 bases line up with TRBD2. The CDR3 has 15 amino acids. Trimming cost V 2 bases and J 1 base; bases outside gene matches: 3. Germline loops: CDR1 LGHDT, CDR2 YNNKEL (reference sequence). The chain's CDR3 is CASSQNGRAQETQYF. CDR3 DNA sequence: TGTGCCAGCAGCCAAAACGGGAGGGCCCAAGAGACCCAGTACTTC.

This clonotype was observed a handful of times. The J gene is TRBJ1-1, the V gene TRBV7-9; 11 positions match TRBD1. Trimming took 5 bases from V and 4 from J; bases not matched to a gene: 6. Germline CDR1 and CDR2: SEHNR and FQNEAQ (reference sequence). The CDR3 extends over 15 amino acids. The CDR3 coding sequence is TGTGCCAGCAGCAAACCCGGGACAGGGGGCACTGAAGCTTTCTTT. Protein sequence: CASSKPGTGGTEAFF.

With regard to this clonotype: A much larger clone sits a single nucleotide away, making a read error possible. The chain uses TRBV12-3 or TRBV12-4 and TRBJ1-3, with D possibly being TRBD1 (6 bases). The CDR3 consists of 15 residues. The CDR3 spells CASSKLQGYGNTICF. CDR3 nucleotide sequence: TGTGCCAGCAGTAAATTACAGGGTTATGGAAACACCATATGTTTT.

This rearrangement joins TRBV6-1 to TRBJ1-5; the match to TRBD1 covers 9 bases. CDR3 size: 16 residues. Germline CDR1 and CDR2: MNHNS and SASEGT. V dropped 6 bases and J dropped 4; count of bases not matched to a gene: 10. The CDR3 DNA sequence: TGTGCCAGCAGCCATGGGACAGGGCCTTCTAATCAGCCCCAGCATTTT. This encodes CASSHGTGPSNQPQHF.

The chain carries TRBV30 and TRBJ2-2; 7 bases line up with TRBD1. The CDR3 loop spans 12 amino acids. From germline, CDR1 is GTSNPN and CDR2 SVGIG (reference sequence). V shed 7 bases and J 6 bases; nucleotides not matched to a gene: 5. The CDR3 here is CALYRGSGELFF. CDR3 DNA: TGTGCCTTGTACAGGGGTTCCGGGGAGCTGTTTTTT.

The chain employs TRBV7-9 and TRBJ2-7, with D possibly being TRBD1 (6 bases). Germline-derived CDR1 and CDR2 are SEHNR and FQNEAQ (reference sequence). This CDR3 region has 14 residues. Trimming removed 3 bases at V and 0 bases at J, with 9 bases between. The DNA of the CDR3 is TGTGCCAGCAGCTTCGGACAGAACTCCTACGAGCAGTACTTC. This sequence encodes CASSFGQNSYEQYF.

This clonotype was counted between two and nine times. The V gene is TRBV19, the J gene TRBJ1-1, with D unresolved. CDR1 is LNHDA and CDR2 is SQIVND in the germline V gene (reference sequence). The CDR3 covers 11 residues. V shed 9 bases and J shed 4 bases, with 9 bases lying between them. The CDR3 protein is CASRTFTEAFF. The CDR3 bases are TGTGCCAGCCGGACCTTCACTGAAGCTTTCTTT.

This clonotype was seen repeatedly, ten times or more. The chain is built from TRBV28 and TRBJ2-7; 7 nucleotides agree with TRBD1. The junction had 7 bases not matched to a gene; V was cut back by 6 bases and J by 2 bases. Looked up from germline, CDR1 is MDHEN and CDR2 is SYDVKM. The CDR3 length is 14 residues. CDR3 region: CASRAGTDPYEQYF. Here the CDR3 DNA reads TGTGCCAGCAGAGCCGGGACAGATCCCTACGAGCAGTACTTC.

This clonotype showed up just a few times. This sequence joins TRBV27 and TRBJ2-5; D is unclear. This CDR3 region has 15 residues. The V gene's germline CDR1 is MNHEY and CDR2 SMNVEV (reference sequence). Trimming left V 1 base short and J 0 bases short, with 9 bases between. The CDR3 DNA is TGTGCCAGCAGTTTATTCCCAGGCCACCAAGAGACCCAGTACTTC. Amino acid sequence: CASSLFPGHQETQYF.